Presented here are 32 T cell receptor beta chains from one specimen sequenced in a study of T-cell reconstitution after alpha-beta-depleted transplantation in children (dated by TCRdb to the mid-2010s). The sample's treatment or condition label, in plain terms: allogeneic hematopoietic cell transplantation with graft depleted of TCRalphabeta T cells and CD19 B cells. Preparation of the library involved PCR. The reads were generated on an Illumina HiSeq 2500. To normalize quantification of the TCRbeta repertoire, the TCR libraries were built with molecular barcoding that relied on unique molecular identifiers. TCRdb reran the public reads through fastp at Q25 and MiXCR, keeping productive beta chains. Duplicate CDR3 protein sequences are folded into a single record with the most common DNA and genes. The sample table holds around 300,000 distinct CDR3 sequences, of which approximately 10% were seen once. Clones ranked in the top ten supply around 22% of the sample.

The source was peripheral blood, collected 180 days after TCRalphabeta/CD19-depleted stem cell transplant. The receptors were sampled from a male patient between 2 and 15 years old who had a stem cell transplant for chronic granulomatous disease, so the T cells may come from the graft donor.

This clonotype was seen repeatedly, ten times or more. V usage is TRBV12-3 or TRBV12-4 and J usage is TRBJ2-7; 14 bases fit TRBD2. The CDR3 length is 15 residues. With V trimmed by 0 bases and J by 9 bases, 4 bases remained unmatched. The CDR3 region has the DNA TGTGCCAGCAGTTTAGCGACTAGCGGGAGGGTGGTGCAGTACTTC. This gives the protein CASSLATSGRVVQYF.

This clonotype was seen repeatedly, ten times or more. The chain recombines TRBV7-2 with TRBJ2-3; D is ambiguous. Trimming removed 7 bases from V and 0 bases from J, with 8 bases in between. Germline lookup yields CDR1 SGHTA and CDR2 FQGNSA. This CDR3 has 13 residues. In nucleotides, the CDR3 is TGTGCCAGCATGGGTAGTAGCACAGATACGCAGTATTTT. It is translated as CASMGSSTDTQYF.

This clonotype occurred many times. This chain links TRBV28 with TRBJ2-7, with a possible D match to TRBD2 (7 bases). CDR1 is MDHEN, CDR2 SYDVKM, per germline. Trimming left V 3 bases short and J 2 bases short, with 11 bases between. This CDR3 spans 14 amino acids. CDR3 in amino acids: CASSLIGGAYEQYF. CDR3 in DNA: TGTGCCAGCAGTTTGATAGGGGGGGCCTACGAGCAGTACTTC.

This clonotype appeared many times. V usage is TRBV7-2 and J usage is TRBJ2-5, with a weak D call TRBD2 (7 bases). Germline lookup yields CDR1 SGHTA and CDR2 FQGNSA. This CDR3 has 12 amino acids. Between the trimmed V and J ends, which lost 11 bases and 2 bases, there was a span of 12 bases. In DNA, the CDR3 is TGTGCCGGGGGCGGGGGACAAGAGACCCAGTACTTC. Its protein is CAGGGGQETQYF.

In this sample, this clonotype turned up once. One base away lies a much larger clone, so this may be a sequencing read error. The genes are TRBV5-1 and TRBJ2-7; 7 bases map to TRBD1. The germline V gene has CDR1 SGHRS and CDR2 YFSETQ. The CDR3 loop spans 16 amino acids. CDR3 nucleotide sequence: TGCACCAGCAGTCCCACCACCTCGACAGGGCTCCACGAGCAGTACTTC. This codes for CTSSPTTSTGLHEQYF.

This clonotype was counted ten times or more. The V and J genes are TRBV29-1 and TRBJ1-2; D not certain. CDR1 is SQVTM, CDR2 ANQGSEA, per germline. V shed 1 base and J shed 3 bases, with 9 bases lying between them. There are 13 residues in the CDR3. As DNA, the CDR3 is TGCAGCGTTGAAGGGGCAGGCTACTATGGCTACACCTTC. Protein sequence: CSVEGAGYYGYTF.

The chain couples TRBV7-3 to TRBJ2-6, with 7 bases fitting TRBD2. V shed 5 bases, J shed 1 base, and the junction held 17 bases outside the gene matches. The CDR3 runs to 20 residues. Germline CDR1 and CDR2: SGHTA and FQGTGA. Here the CDR3 reads CASSPLGAGKVWSGANVLTF. DNA of the CDR3: TGTGCCAGCAGCCCCCTAGGAGCGGGAAAAGTATGGTCTGGGGCCAACGTCCTGACTTTC.

The chain couples TRBV4-3 to TRBJ2-5, with a possible D match to TRBD2 (7 bases). This CDR3 has 16 amino acids. Germline assignment: CDR1 LGHNA and CDR2 YSLEER. V was cut by 4 bases and J by 4 bases, with 19 bases left in between. The CDR3 loop reads CASSRQLGGQGETQYF. CDR3 nucleotide sequence: TGCGCCAGCAGCCGCCAATTGGGGGGGCAGGGAGAGACCCAGTACTTC.

This clonotype was detected ten times or more. The rearrangement uses TRBV5-5 and TRBJ1-3; maybe TRBD1 (5 bases). Germline V gene sequence: CDR1 SGHKS, CDR2 YYEKEE (reference sequence). V was shortened by 0 bases and J by 5 bases, with 12 bases between the two germline ends. The CDR3 runs to 15 residues. CDR3 DNA sequence: TGTGCCAGCAGCTTGGGACATCCAGGGCGAAACACCATATATTTT. Amino acids: CASSLGHPGRNTIYF.

This clonotype was counted ten times or more. The genes are TRBV5-1 and TRBJ2-7, with 8 bases lining up with TRBD2. CDR3 size: 14 residues. CDR1 is SGHRS, CDR2 YFSETQ, per germline. V lost 5 bases to trimming and J lost 4 bases; unmatched junction nucleotides: 8. The CDR3 nucleotides are TGCGCCAGCAGGACCAGCGGGAGCTTGTACGAGCAGTACTTC. It is translated as CASRTSGSLYEQYF.

This clonotype was counted many times. The chain combines TRBV5-1 with TRBJ2-5, with 8 nucleotides matching TRBD1. J was trimmed by 4 bases and V by 0 bases; bases with no gene match: 5. The CDR3 spans 15 residues. CDR1 SGHRS and CDR2 YFSETQ come from the germline V gene. The CDR3 DNA follows: TGCGCCAGCAGCTTGGCTGGGGGGACAGGAGAGACCCAGTACTTC. It is translated as CASSLAGGTGETQYF. Filled out from reference TRBV5-1 and TRBJ2-5, the complete variable domain reads KAGVTQTPRYLIKTRGQQVTLSCSPISGHRSVSWYQQTPGQGLQFLFEYFSETQRNKGNFPGRFSGRQFSNSRSEMNVSTLELGDSALYLCASSLAGGTGETQYFGPGTRLLVL.

The J gene is TRBJ2-1, the V gene TRBV28; D is possibly TRBD1 or TRBD2 (5 bases each). CDR1 is MDHEN, CDR2 SYDVKM, per germline. With 2 bases removed from V and 5 bases from J, the gap between germline ends came to 10 bases. The length of the CDR3 is 14 residues. The CDR3 reads CASSLGTGDNEQFF. Written as DNA, the CDR3 is TGTGCCAGCAGTTTAGGGACGGGTGACAATGAGCAGTTCTTC.

About this clonotype itself: This may be a read error: a much more frequent sequence differs by one nucleotide. The gene calls are TRBV7-2 and TRBJ1-1, with 9 positions matching TRBD1. CDR1 is SGHTA and CDR2 is FQGNSA in the germline V gene. The CDR3 has 17 residues. The CDR3 bases are TGTGCCAGCAGCTTAGTTGGGACAGGGACCTTGAACACTAAAGCTTTCTTT. As protein: CASSLVGTGTLNTKAFF.

This clonotype was recorded a few times. This chain links TRBV3-1 with TRBJ2-7; 9 bases align to TRBD2. Germline V CDR1 and CDR2: LGHDT, YNNKEL (reference sequence). J lost 4 bases, V lost 5 bases, and 6 bases had no gene match. The CDR3 spans 14 residues. The CDR3 bases are TGTGCCAGCAGCTTTAGCGGGGGAGCATACGAGCAGTACTTC. This gives the protein CASSFSGGAYEQYF.

In its sample, this clonotype was seen once. A much more abundant neighbour one base away suggests this may be a read error. This CDR3 is missing its conserved last phenylalanine or tryptophan, likely due to a read error. J is TRBJ2-5 and V is TRBV5-1; D perhaps matches TRBD2 (6 bases). V was pared by 2 bases and J by 1 base, with 15 bases between. This CDR3 is built from 16 residues. Looked up from germline, CDR1 is SGHRS and CDR2 is YFSETQ. In nucleotides, the CDR3 is TGCGCCAGCAGCTTAATTACGGGACTGGGCCAAGAGACCCAGTACTTA. Protein product: CASSLITGLGQETQYL.

This clonotype has at least ten counts. In DNA form, the CDR3 reads TGCGCCAGCAGTCCTCGGTGGGTACCAGGGTTCTTC. It specifies CASSPRWVPGFF. This sequence joins TRBV10-2 and TRBJ2-1; unclear D gene. The CDR3 sequence is 12 residues long. Per the germline V gene, CDR1 is WSHSY and CDR2 is SAAADI. Trimming cost V 5 bases and J 15 bases, with 17 bases left between them.

A note on this clonotype: A much bigger clone sits one base away, suggesting this may be a read error. V and J are TRBV30 and TRBJ2-3; 10 bases map to TRBD2. CDR1 and CDR2 (germline): GTSNPN, SVGIG (reference sequence). V was clipped by 2 bases and J by 7 bases; unmatched bases: 12. The length of the CDR3 is 16 residues. The CDR3 spells CAWSPMSGLATNTQYF. The CDR3 nucleotides read TGTGCCTGGAGTCCCATGTCGGGACTAGCGACTAATACGCAGTATTTT.

This clonotype was counted ten times or more. V gene TRBV5-1 combines with J gene TRBJ2-2, with D possibly being TRBD2 (5 bases). The CDR3 is 15 residues long. In germline, CDR1 is SGHRS, CDR2 YFSETQ. Trimming pared 6 bases from V and 3 bases from J, leaving 15 bases between. The CDR3 reads CASTALASYTGELFF. CDR3 in DNA: TGCGCCAGCACCGCCCTGGCTAGCTACACCGGGGAGCTGTTTTTT.

The table lists this clonotype with many counts. The rearrangement uses TRBV5-1 and TRBJ2-7; unclear D gene. This CDR3 region has 15 residues. The germline V and J ends were trimmed by 2 bases and 1 base, with 13 bases remaining between them. Looked up from germline, CDR1 is SGHRS and CDR2 is YFSETQ. CDR3 sequence: CASSFGRPESYEQYF. The CDR3 nucleotides read TGCGCCAGCAGCTTCGGGCGTCCGGAATCCTACGAGCAGTACTTC.

This clonotype was observed many times. The chain joins TRBV7-9 to TRBJ1-6; D not certain. Per the germline V gene, CDR1 is SEHNR and CDR2 is FQNEAQ (reference sequence). V gave up 1 base and J gave up 0 bases, with 7 bases separating them. The CDR3 totals 16 residues. The CDR3: CASSLGKSSYNSPLHF. CDR3 DNA sequence: TGTGCCAGCAGCTTAGGGAAAAGCTCCTATAATTCACCCCTCCACTTT.

This clonotype came up a few times. The rearrangement links TRBV6-2 or TRBV6-3 to TRBJ2-3, with TRBD2 matching 7 bases. CDR3 length: 16 amino acids. Germline CDR1 is MNHEY and CDR2 is SVGEGT. The V gene end was trimmed by 6 bases and the J gene end by 6 bases; junction bases not matched to a gene: 15. CDR3 sequence: CASSNPRTRRFDTQYF. The CDR3 region has the DNA TGTGCCAGCAGCAACCCCCGGACTAGAAGGTTCGATACGCAGTATTTT.

This clonotype has a count of ten or more. The V call is TRBV20-1, the J call TRBJ2-2; 8 bases match TRBD2. This CDR3 region has 15 residues. The V and J ends lost 1 base and 1 base, in that order; junction bases with no gene match: 2. Per the germline V gene, CDR1 is DFQATT and CDR2 is SNEGSKA (reference sequence). The DNA of the CDR3 is TGCAGTGCTAGAGGAAGCGGGAGGAACACCGGGGAGCTGTTTTTT. Translated: CSARGSGRNTGELFF.

This clonotype was seen at least ten times. The V and J genes are TRBV20-1 and TRBJ2-3, with 7 bases identical to TRBD2. The V gene's germline CDR1 is DFQATT and CDR2 SNEGSKA (reference sequence). The CDR3 spans 15 residues. V lost 1 base, J lost 5 bases, and 9 bases stayed unmatched. In DNA form, the CDR3 reads TGCAGTGCTAGAGGGGGAGCGGGAAGGGAAGATACGCAGTATTTT. Protein product: CSARGGAGREDTQYF.

This clonotype has a count of ten or more. The chain couples TRBV3-1 to TRBJ2-1; 7 bases are a match to TRBD1. This CDR3 is 14 amino acids long. The junction had 5 bases not matched to a gene; V was cut back by 1 base and J by 8 bases. Per the germline V gene, CDR1 is LGHDT and CDR2 is YNNKEL (reference sequence). The CDR3 is CASSQARGRDEQFF. CDR3 sequence (DNA): TGTGCCAGCAGCCAAGCGAGGGGGCGAGATGAGCAGTTCTTC.

As for this clonotype: A read error may explain this, as a much larger clone is one base away. In nucleotides, the CDR3 is TGCAGTACTACCCCGGGACAGCGGGTCTATGGCTACACCTTC. This codes for CSTTPGQRVYGYTF. V usage is TRBV20-1 and J usage is TRBJ1-2; TRBD1 agrees at 7 bases. The CDR3 runs to 14 residues. In germline, CDR1 is DFQATT, CDR2 SNEGSKA (reference sequence). Losses at the gene ends were 8 bases for V and 4 bases for J; bases not matched to a gene: 13.

For this clonotype: A read error may produce the germline difference seen at one junction end. The V and J genes are TRBV2 and TRBJ2-7, with 10 bases that match TRBD1. The germline CDR1 and CDR2 sequences are SNHLY and FYNNEI. The CDR3 loop spans 14 amino acids. CDR3 in amino acids: CDSSVRTGGYEQYF. The CDR3 nucleotides are TGTGACAGCAGCGTTAGGACAGGGGGCTACGAGCAGTACTTC.

This clonotype was picked up many times. The chain carries TRBV20-1 and TRBJ2-1; 11 bases match TRBD1. Germline V gives CDR1 DFQATT, CDR2 SNEGSKA (reference sequence). The CDR3 runs 15 residues. Germline trimming cut 0 bases from V and 8 bases from J; bases unmatched to any gene: 6. The CDR3 loop is CSARDRDRGVYEQFF. The DNA for the CDR3 is TGCAGTGCTAGAGATCGGGACAGGGGGGTCTATGAGCAGTTCTTC.

Points on this clonotype: This could be a read error, since a much larger clone is one nucleotide away. The rearrangement joins TRBV7-8 to TRBJ2-1, with 11 positions matching TRBD2. Germline V gene lookup returns CDR1 SGHVS and CDR2 FQNEAQ. This CDR3 region has 17 residues. The CDR3 bases are TGTGCCAGCAGCCTTCATTTACTAGCGGGAGACTACAATGAGCAGTCCTTC. Translating gives CASSLHLLAGDYNEQSF.

In this sample, this clonotype turned up many times. The chain has TRBV27 and TRBJ2-7; the match to TRBD1 covers 8 bases. The germline gives CDR1 MNHEY, CDR2 SMNVEV (reference sequence). CDR3 length: 15 amino acids. V gave up 6 bases and J gave up 0 bases; unmatched junction bases: 7. CDR3 in DNA: TGTGCCAGCAGCCCCGGCGGGACAGGCTCCTACGAGCAGTACTTC. Protein: CASSPGGTGSYEQYF.

This clonotype was detected ten times or more. V and J are TRBV2 and TRBJ1-5, with 9 positions matching TRBD1. Per germline, CDR1 SNHLY and CDR2 FYNNEI. The ends lost 5 bases at V and 3 bases at J; junction bases unmatched: 5. The CDR3 has 15 amino acids. CDR3 coding DNA: TGTGCCAGCAGTCAGGACAGGGGCCCCAATCAGCCCCAGCATTTT. Residues: CASSQDRGPNQPQHF.

This clonotype showed up many times. The chain employs TRBV12-3 or TRBV12-4 and TRBJ2-2, with 7 bases matching TRBD2. J lost 6 bases, V lost 3 bases, and 10 bases had no gene match. CDR3 size: 16 residues. In DNA form, the CDR3 reads TGTGCCAGCAGTTTTGTGGGAGGGCCCGAAGCCGGGGAGCTGTTTTTT. Protein: CASSFVGGPEAGELFF.

This clonotype has at least ten counts. V gene TRBV5-1 combines with J gene TRBJ2-7, with D possibly TRBD2 on 6 matching bases. This CDR3 has 15 amino acids. Trimming shortened V by 3 bases and J by 2 bases, and 15 bases separated the two germline ends. The germline V gene encodes CDR1 SGHRS and CDR2 YFSETQ. This CDR3 is CASSYGGVPTYEQYF. The CDR3 coding sequence is TGCGCCAGCAGCTACGGGGGAGTCCCCACCTACGAGCAGTACTTC.